Listed here are 28 T cell receptor beta chains from one sample, sequenced in a study of PD-L1 blockade in urothelial cancer. Time point denoted: peripheral blood 6 weeks after treatment start. Clones were sequenced by immunoSEQ multiplex PCR, and TCRdb holds only the in-frame ones, with some missing. The sample includes tens of thousands of clones, around 84% of them seen just once. The input for sequencing was PBMCs, taken around atezolizumab (anti-PD-L1) treatment. The origin of the receptors is a man between 70 and 80 years old with urothelial cancer.

The chain couples TRBV9 to TRBJ2-1, with TRBD2 as a possible D gene (7 bases). This CDR3 has 16 amino acids. The germline CDR1 and CDR2 sequences are SGDLS and YYNGEE. V was clipped by 0 bases and J by 6 bases, with 16 bases between them. As DNA, the CDR3 is TGTGCCAGCAGCGTAGGGGGGAGGGGGATCATCAATGAGCAGTTCTTC. It encodes CASSVGGRGIINEQFF.

The chain has TRBV7-6 and TRBJ1-3, with 8 bases identical to TRBD1. V was pared by 2 bases and J by 3 bases, with 6 bases of the junction left unmatched. CDR3 length: 16 residues. Germline V gene data show CDR1 as SGHVS and CDR2 as FNYEAQ. CDR3 loop: CASSLSQGAGGNTIYF. The CDR3 DNA reads as TGTGCCAGCAGCTTAAGTCAGGGGGCTGGTGGAAACACCATATATTTT. Full variable domain (outside the CDR3, taken from reference TRBV7-6 and TRBJ1-3): GAGVSQSPRYKVTKRGQDVALRCDPISGHVSLYWYRQALGQGPEFLTYFNYEAQQDKSGLPNDRFSAERPEGSISTLTIQRTEQRDSAMYRCASSLSQGAGGNTIYFGEGSWLTVV.

This CDR3 is CATNSQLDGYTF. DNA for the CDR3: TGTGCCACCAACAGCCAGTTGGATGGCTACACCTTC. The genes are TRBV10-3 and TRBJ1-2; the D is unclear. The CDR3 loop spans 12 amino acids. CDR1 ENHRY and CDR2 SYGVKD come from the germline V gene. Trimming cost V 10 bases and J 6 bases, with 15 bases left between them.

The chain has TRBV5-5 and TRBJ2-1; 10 nucleotides match TRBD2. Germline CDR1 SGHKS, CDR2 YYEKEE (reference sequence). The V segment lost 0 bases and the J segment 0 bases; nucleotides outside the gene matches: 3. The CDR3 consists of 17 residues. CDR3 in DNA: TGTGCCAGCAGCTTGGGACTAGCGGGCTTCTCCTACAATGAGCAGTTCTTC. This gives the protein CASSLGLAGFSYNEQFF. The variable domain in full, completed from reference TRBV5-5 and TRBJ2-1, reads DAGVTQSPTHLIKTRGQQVTLRCSPISGHKSVSWYQQVLGQGPQFIFQYYEKEERGRGNFPDRFSARQFPNYSSELNVNALLLGDSALYLCASSLGLAGFSYNEQFFGPGTRLTVL.

The V call is TRBV7-9, the J call TRBJ2-2, with D possibly TRBD1 on 5 matching bases. Germline V gene data show CDR1 as SEHNR and CDR2 as FQNEAQ (reference sequence). The CDR3 contains 12 residues. Trimming took off 6 bases at V and 3 bases at J, with 5 bases between the two ends. CDR3 bases: TGTGCCAGCAGACAGGACACCGGGGAGCTGTTTTTT. The encoded protein is CASRQDTGELFF.

The J gene is TRBJ2-3, the V gene TRBV18, with 10 bases that match TRBD2. Germline V CDR1 and CDR2: KGHSH, LQKENI. V shed 0 bases, J shed 4 bases, and the junction held 7 bases outside the gene matches. The CDR3 is made up of 17 amino acids. In DNA, the CDR3 is TGTGCCAGCTCACCACCCGGGCTAGCGGGAGCCTCAGATACGCAGTATTTT. Its translation: CASSPPGLAGASDTQYF.

This rearrangement joins TRBV15 to TRBJ1-5; TRBD1 might be the D (5 bases). The germline V gene has CDR1 LNHNV and CDR2 YYDKDF (reference sequence). The V end was cut by 1 base, the J end by 7 bases, with 17 bases between. The CDR3 consists of 16 residues. The chain's CDR3 is CATSRVRGEGGQPQHF. The CDR3 DNA sequence: TGTGCCACCAGCAGAGTACGGGGGGAGGGCGGACAGCCCCAGCATTTT.

V gene TRBV6-1 combines with J gene TRBJ1-5; TRBD1 is a possible D gene (5 bases). V was cut by 2 bases and J by 0 bases, with 11 bases left in between. The CDR3 consists of 16 residues. The germline gives CDR1 MNHNS, CDR2 SASEGT. In DNA form, the CDR3 reads TGTGCCAGCAGTGAATGGACAACGTATAGCAATCAGCCCCAGCATTTT. It codes for CASSEWTTYSNQPQHF.

The CDR3 sequence is CASSLLLTDQPQHF. In DNA form, the CDR3 reads TGTGCCAGCAGTTTACTCTTGACAGATCAGCCCCAGCATTTT. The J gene is TRBJ1-5, the V gene TRBV27, with TRBD1 as a possible D gene (5 bases). The CDR3 runs 14 residues. V was pared by 2 bases and J by 5 bases, with 10 bases between. CDR1 and CDR2 (germline): MNHEY, SMNVEV (reference sequence).

This clone was seen only once. V usage is TRBV2 and J usage is TRBJ2-3; TRBD1 might be the D (5 bases). This CDR3 has 12 residues. Trimming pared 8 bases from V and 4 bases from J, leaving 10 bases between. The V gene's germline CDR1 is SNHLY and CDR2 FYNNEI. CDR3 protein: CASGVRADTQYF. CDR3 nucleotides: TGTGCCAGCGGGGTCAGGGCAGATACGCAGTATTTT.

The CDR3 loop is CASSFAQGDYEQYF. CDR3 DNA: TGTGCCAGCAGCTTCGCACAGGGAGATTACGAGCAGTACTTC. This chain joins TRBV5-4 and TRBJ2-7, with D perhaps matching TRBD1 (6 bases). Germline-derived CDR1 and CDR2 are SGHNT and YYREEE (reference sequence). Trimming took 2 bases from V and 4 from J, leaving 13 bases between them. The CDR3 has 14 amino acids.

This clone was seen once. The chain recombines TRBV10-1 with TRBJ1-4; unclear D gene. The CDR3 is 19 residues long. V lost 4 bases to trimming and J lost 0 bases, with 21 bases between them. In germline, CDR1 is WNHNN, CDR2 SYGVQD (reference sequence). CDR3 protein: CASSGEDGEAGATNEKLFF. The DNA for the CDR3 is TGCGCCAGCAGTGGAGAGGACGGCGAAGCGGGAGCAACTAATGAAAAACTGTTTTTT.

The rearrangement joins TRBV10-1 to TRBJ2-1; the D gene is possibly TRBD2 (6 bases). V shed 2 bases and J shed 3 bases, with 14 bases lying between them. Germline CDR1 and CDR2: WNHNN and SYGVQD (reference sequence). The CDR3 has 16 residues. The chain's CDR3 is CASSENGGSLYNEQFF. CDR3 DNA: TGCGCCAGCAGTGAGAATGGGGGGAGTCTCTACAATGAGCAGTTCTTC.

V and J are TRBV18 and TRBJ2-3; unclear D gene. Per germline, CDR1 KGHSH and CDR2 LQKENI. Deletions cut 4 bases from V and 2 bases from J, with 10 bases between. The CDR3 is 14 residues long. This CDR3 reads CASSQEYYTDTQYF. The CDR3 region has the DNA TGTGCCAGCTCACAGGAATACTACACAGATACGCAGTATTTT.

The chain carries TRBV7-8 and TRBJ1-5; tentative D call: TRBD1 (5 bases). The germline V gene has CDR1 SGHVS and CDR2 FQNEAQ. V shed 5 bases and J shed 5 bases, with 13 bases lying between them. The CDR3 totals 14 residues. The CDR3, as DNA: TGTGCCAGCAGCCTGGGCAGGGCTGATCAGCCCCAGCATTTT. It encodes CASSLGRADQPQHF.

This chain links TRBV30 with TRBJ1-4, with 10 bases aligning to TRBD1. Germline V gene data show CDR1 as GTSNPN and CDR2 as SVGIG (reference sequence). V shed 5 bases and J 1 base; nucleotides not matched to a gene: 16. The CDR3 is 19 residues long. CDR3 residues: CAWRSTGGVELGTNEKLFF. The CDR3 DNA is TGTGCCTGGCGGTCGACAGGGGGCGTCGAGTTGGGAACTAATGAAAAACTGTTTTTT.

The rearrangement uses TRBV4-2 and TRBJ1-4; possibly TRBD1 for D (6 bases). The CDR3 runs to 15 residues. V was shortened by 0 bases and J by 8 bases, with 13 bases between the two germline ends. Germline V gene lookup returns CDR1 LGHNA and CDR2 YNFKEQ. CDR3 in DNA: TGTGCCAGCAGCCAAGATCCAGGGGAGAGGGAAAAACTGTTTTTT. It specifies CASSQDPGEREKLFF.

The genes are TRBV19 and TRBJ1-1; TRBD1 might be the D (6 bases). CDR1 LNHDA and CDR2 SQIVND come from the germline V gene (reference sequence). The CDR3 contains 15 residues. V lost 4 bases to trimming and J lost 0 bases, with 12 bases between them. DNA of the CDR3: TGTGCCAGTAGTACCCTCGGACAGTTGAACACTGAAGCTTTCTTT. Encoded protein: CASSTLGQLNTEAFF. Using reference TRBV19 and TRBJ1-1 for the parts outside the CDR3, the full variable domain is DGGITQSPKYLFRKEGQNVTLSCEQNLNHDAMYWYRQDPGQGLRLIYYSQIVNDFQKGDIAEGYSVSREKKESFPLTVTSAQKNPTAFYLCASSTLGQLNTEAFFGQGTRLTVV.

This clone has a handful of counts. Other DNA sequences within the sample encode an identical CDR3. The chain uses TRBV11-2 and TRBJ2-5; D is ambiguous. Germline CDR1 reads SGHAT; CDR2 reads FQNNGV. V shed 6 bases and J shed 4 bases, with 9 bases lying between them. The CDR3 is made up of 12 amino acids. The CDR3 sequence is CASSQARETQYF. CDR3 in DNA: TGTGCCAGCAGTCAAGCGAGAGAGACCCAGTACTTC.

The chain links TRBV7-9 to TRBJ1-2; TRBD1 is a possible D gene (6 bases). V lost 5 bases to trimming and J lost 14 bases, with 21 bases between them. CDR1 SEHNR and CDR2 FQNEAQ come from the germline V gene (reference sequence). The CDR3 covers 13 residues. The chain's CDR3 is CASSQDRDTAWTF. The CDR3 DNA is TGTGCCAGCAGCCAAGACCGGGACACAGCCTGGACCTTC.

This rearrangement joins TRBV5-1 to TRBJ2-1; TRBD2 aligns across 12 bases. Trimming cost V 0 bases and J 8 bases; bases outside gene matches: 3. The CDR3 totals 15 residues. The germline V gene has CDR1 SGHRS and CDR2 YFSETQ. This CDR3 is CASSLAASGRDEQFF. The CDR3 DNA reads TGCGCCAGCAGCTTGGCGGCTAGCGGGAGGGATGAGCAGTTCTTC.

The CDR3 nucleotides read TGCAGCGTTGGATCAGGGCGCTCTGGGGCCAACGTCCTGACTTTC. It codes for CSVGSGRSGANVLTF. The genes are TRBV29-1 and TRBJ2-6; D is perhaps TRBD1 (5 bases). Looked up from germline, CDR1 is SQVTM and CDR2 is ANQGSEA. V lost 4 bases and J 0 bases, leaving 10 bases between the germline ends. The CDR3 spans 15 residues.

The chain has TRBV5-5 and TRBJ2-1; the D is unclear. Germline CDR1 SGHKS, CDR2 YYEKEE (reference sequence). V was cut by 3 bases and J by 8 bases, with 15 bases left in between. This CDR3 comprises 14 residues. CDR3 bases: TGTGCCAGCAGCTCTCTAGATCTAGAGGATGAGCAGTTCTTC. It yields the protein CASSSLDLEDEQFF.

The rearrangement links TRBV7-9 to TRBJ2-7; the D is unclear. V lost 3 bases and J lost 0, with 9 bases in between. From germline, CDR1 is SEHNR and CDR2 FQNEAQ (reference sequence). The CDR3 runs to 14 residues. CDR3 protein: CASSFRQSSYEQYF. CDR3 DNA: TGTGCCAGCAGCTTTCGTCAGTCCTCCTACGAGCAGTACTTC. The entire variable domain, with the rest obtained from reference TRBV7-9 and TRBJ2-7, is as follows: DTGVSQNPRHKITKRGQNVTFRCDPISEHNRLYWYRQTLGQGPEFLTYFQNEAQLEKSRLLSDRFSAERPKGSFSTLEIQRTEQGDSAMYLCASSFRQSSYEQYFGPGTRLTVT.

V is TRBV25-1 and J is TRBJ2-1, with D maybe TRBD2 (6 bases). Trimming removed 3 bases at V and 7 bases at J, with 13 bases between. The CDR3 covers 14 residues. The germline V gene has CDR1 MGHDK and CDR2 SYGVNS. The CDR3 loop reads CASSEVGGRNEQFF. The DNA for the CDR3 is TGTGCCAGCAGTGAGGTTGGGGGGAGGAATGAGCAGTTCTTC.

The chain uses TRBV5-1 and TRBJ2-5; 10 nucleotides line up with TRBD1. The CDR3 runs to 14 residues. The ends lost 4 bases at V and 4 bases at J; junction bases unmatched: 4. CDR1 is SGHRS, CDR2 YFSETQ, per germline. The CDR3 DNA follows: TGCGCCAGCAGCCGAGACAGGGGGCGAGAGACCCAGTACTTC. Translating it yields CASSRDRGRETQYF.

The V call is TRBV13, the J call TRBJ2-3; 10 bases map to TRBD2. Germline-derived CDR1 and CDR2 are PRHDT and FYEKMQ (reference sequence). The CDR3 contains 16 residues. J was trimmed by 2 bases and V by 5 bases; bases with no gene match: 7. The CDR3 nucleotides read TGTGCCAGCAGCACCTGGACTAGCGGATCCACAGATACGCAGTATTTT. As protein: CASSTWTSGSTDTQYF.

V is TRBV18 and J is TRBJ2-2; D perhaps matches TRBD1 (5 bases). CDR3 length: 14 residues. Between the trimmed V and J ends, which lost 2 bases and 4 bases, there was a span of 8 bases. Germline V gene data show CDR1 as KGHSH and CDR2 as LQKENI. The DNA of the CDR3 is TGTGCCAGCTCACCAGGCCAGGGCACCGGGGAGCTGTTTTTT. This codes for CASSPGQGTGELFF.